This T cell receptor beta chain is drawn from a study of regulatory T cells in long-lasting Graves disease. This CDR3 is 13 amino acids long. Between the trimmed V and J ends, which lost 4 bases and 2 bases, there was a span of 6 bases. The germline CDR1 and CDR2 sequences are MNHEY and SVGAGI. iRepertoire HTBI primers and Arm-PCR of CDR3 regions built TCR beta libraries. TCRdb independently ran MiXCR on the multiplex PCR reads; one entry per CDR3 protein. The profile shows around 460,000 distinct CDR3 sequences, under 25% of them singletons. Stated time point: persistent/refractory GD, antithyroid drugs over 5 years with positive TRAb. The TCR library was prepared using RNA isolated from PBMCs. In this cohort, patients came from an endocrinology department located in Xi'an, China.

The source material was peripheral blood mononuclear cells (PBMCs), sampled when the disease was refractory, from a patient treated with antithyroid drugs. The rearrangement joins TRBV6-5 to TRBJ2-1; no firm D call. This receptor was obtained from a female donor with Graves disease. The CDR3 reads CASSSSPYNEQFF. The CDR3 coding sequence is TGTGCCAGCAGTTCCAGCCCCTACAATGAGCAGTTCTTC.